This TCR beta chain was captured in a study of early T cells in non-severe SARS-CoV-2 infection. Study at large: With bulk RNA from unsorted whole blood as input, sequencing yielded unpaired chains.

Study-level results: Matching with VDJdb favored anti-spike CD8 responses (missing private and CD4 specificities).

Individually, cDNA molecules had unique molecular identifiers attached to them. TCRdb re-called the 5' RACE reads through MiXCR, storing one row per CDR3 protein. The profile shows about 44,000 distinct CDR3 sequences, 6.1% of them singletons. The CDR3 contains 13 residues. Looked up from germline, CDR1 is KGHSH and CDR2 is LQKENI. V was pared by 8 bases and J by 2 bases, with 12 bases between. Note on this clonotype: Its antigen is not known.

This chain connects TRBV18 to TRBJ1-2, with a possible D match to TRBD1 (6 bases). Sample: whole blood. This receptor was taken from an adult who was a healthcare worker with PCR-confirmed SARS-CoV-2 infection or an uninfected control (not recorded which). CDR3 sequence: CASKSGGNYGYTF. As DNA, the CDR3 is TGTGCCAGCAAAAGCGGGGGCAACTATGGCTACACCTTC.